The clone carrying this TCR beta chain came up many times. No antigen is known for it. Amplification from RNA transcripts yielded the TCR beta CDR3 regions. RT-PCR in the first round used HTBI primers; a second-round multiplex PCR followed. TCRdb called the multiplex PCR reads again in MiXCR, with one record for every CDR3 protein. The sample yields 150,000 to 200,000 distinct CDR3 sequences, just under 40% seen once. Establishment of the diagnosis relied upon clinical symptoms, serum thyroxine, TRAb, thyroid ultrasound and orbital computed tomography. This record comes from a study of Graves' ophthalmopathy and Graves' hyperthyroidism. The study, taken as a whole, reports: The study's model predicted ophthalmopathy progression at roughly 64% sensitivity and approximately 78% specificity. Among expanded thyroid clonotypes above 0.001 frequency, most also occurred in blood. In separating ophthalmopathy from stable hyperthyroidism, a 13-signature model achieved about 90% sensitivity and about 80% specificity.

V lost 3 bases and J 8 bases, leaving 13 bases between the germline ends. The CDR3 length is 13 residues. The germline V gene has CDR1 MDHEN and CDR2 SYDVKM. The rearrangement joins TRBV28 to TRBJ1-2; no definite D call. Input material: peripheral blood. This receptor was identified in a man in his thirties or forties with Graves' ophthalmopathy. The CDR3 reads CASSLGLSRGYTF. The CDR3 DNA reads TGTGCCAGCAGTTTGGGCCTCTCAAGGGGCTACACCTTC.